This T cell receptor (beta chain) originates from a study of cytomegalovirus exposure and HLA in healthy donors. About the study: Membership in the Caucasian-associated ancestry cluster was found for around 81% of 350 to 450 genotyped donors.

PCR used 60 Vbeta primers and 13 Jbeta primers. Assay used: immunoSEQ multiplex PCR; TCRdb lists only in-frame clones, some missing. The table has about 190,000 clones, 80% to 85% seen once. Germline V gene data show CDR1 as SNHLY and CDR2 as FYNNEI. The CDR3 length is 17 residues. V was cut by 3 bases and J by 1 base, with 18 bases left in between. The sequence was collected from a boy younger than 18 in good health and CMV-seronegative. The sequenced material came from PBMCs. The V and J genes are TRBV2 and TRBJ1-1; tentatively, D is TRBD1 (5 bases). The CDR3 region has the DNA TGTGCCAGCAGTGATCGGTTGGGGCTGGGGGGGAACACTGAAGCTTTCTTT. It is translated as CASSDRLGLGGNTEAFF.